The 9 T cell receptor beta chains below were found in one sample sequenced in a study of blood T cells in healthy people across ages. The authors ran a second PCR of about 6 to 11 cycles using a sample-barcoded 5' primer and a J-beta primer mix. Each CDR3 protein gets one entry after TCRdb re-called the 5' RACE reads with MiXCR. The top ten hold over 20% of the sample, which has nearly 1 million distinct CDR3 sequences, about 53% seen once. The specimen sequenced was blood. The receptor set was obtained from a woman aged 55-69 years in good health.

As DNA, the CDR3 is TGCGCCAGCAGCTTGGAAGGGAATGGCTACACCTTC. This codes for CASSLEGNGYTF. The chain joins TRBV5-1 to TRBJ1-2; D unclear. The V end lost 0 bases, the J end lost 6 bases, and 6 bases lay between the germline ends. CDR3 length equals 12 residues. The germline CDR1 and CDR2 sequences are SGHRS and YFSETQ.

Note on this clonotype: Given a much more abundant clone one base away, this may be a read error. The V and J genes are TRBV4-1 and TRBJ2-1; no clear D. Looked up from germline, CDR1 is MGHRA and CDR2 is YSYEKL. This CDR3 comprises 14 residues. Trimming shortened V by 2 bases and J by 9 bases, and 14 bases separated the two germline ends. The CDR3 DNA follows: TGCGCCAGCAGCCAATATGCCAGAGGCAGTGAGCAGTTCTTC. Protein sequence: CASSQYARGSEQFF.

There are a few counts of this clonotype. This chain connects TRBV29-1 to TRBJ2-1; the match to TRBD1 covers 11 bases. V shed 5 bases, J shed 8 bases, and the junction held 5 bases outside the gene matches. From germline, CDR1 is SQVTM and CDR2 ANQGSEA. The CDR3 is 13 amino acids. The chain's CDR3 is CSVWDRGFHEQFF. CDR3 DNA: TGCAGCGTTTGGGACAGGGGGTTTCATGAGCAGTTCTTC.

This clonotype showed up just a few times. Written as DNA, the CDR3 is TGTGCCACCTCCGGGACAGGGGCCTACGAGCAGTACTTC. Translating it yields CATSGTGAYEQYF. The V and J genes are TRBV27 and TRBJ2-7; 10 bases fit TRBD1. The trim removed 10 bases at V and 2 bases at J, leaving 5 bases unmatched. Per germline, CDR1 MNHEY and CDR2 SMNVEV (reference sequence). The CDR3 runs to 13 residues.

The genes are TRBV5-4 and TRBJ2-7, with 9 bases fitting TRBD1. Germline trimming cut 6 bases from V and 5 bases from J; bases unmatched to any gene: 9. CDR3 length equals 14 residues. The V gene's germline CDR1 is SGHNT and CDR2 YYREEE (reference sequence). In DNA form, the CDR3 reads TGTGCCAGCAAACCGGGACAGGGTATCCACGAGCAGTACTTC. Amino acid sequence: CASKPGQGIHEQYF.

The rearrangement uses TRBV27 and TRBJ2-7, with 8 bases aligning to TRBD2. CDR3 length: 14 residues. Trimming removed 7 bases from V and 7 bases from J; junction bases left unmatched: 12. Per the germline V gene, CDR1 is MNHEY and CDR2 is SMNVEV (reference sequence). CDR3 in amino acids: CASNREGHDSEQYF. Here the CDR3 DNA reads TGTGCCAGCAATCGGGAGGGACACGATTCGGAGCAGTACTTC.

J is TRBJ1-4 and V is TRBV14, with D possibly matching TRBD1 (5 bases). The CDR3 contains 16 residues. In germline, CDR1 is SGHDN, CDR2 FVKESK. The ends were cut back, 1 base at V and 2 bases at J, with 11 bases in the middle. As DNA, the CDR3 is TGTGCCAGCAGCCAAGGATACGGGGGGACTAATGAAAAACTGTTTTTT. Its translation is CASSQGYGGTNEKLFF.

The chain combines TRBV13 with TRBJ2-7; 8 bases match TRBD2. The J call may be in error: the DNA end matches TRBJ2-5 better. This CDR3 region has 15 residues. Germline lookup yields CDR1 PRHDT and CDR2 FYEKMQ (reference sequence). The DNA for the CDR3 is TGTGCCAGCAGCTCCAAGCGAGCGGGAGTAGAGACCCAGTACTTC. This gives the protein CASSSKRAGVETQYF.

The genes are TRBV5-5 and TRBJ2-1; maybe TRBD2 (6 bases). CDR3 length: 15 residues. V was trimmed by 2 bases and J by 8 bases, leaving 17 bases between them. CDR1 SGHKS and CDR2 YYEKEE come from the germline V gene (reference sequence). This chain's CDR3 is CASSFLGLLTDEQFF. CDR3 nucleotides: TGTGCCAGCAGCTTTTTGGGACTCCTTACAGATGAGCAGTTCTTC.